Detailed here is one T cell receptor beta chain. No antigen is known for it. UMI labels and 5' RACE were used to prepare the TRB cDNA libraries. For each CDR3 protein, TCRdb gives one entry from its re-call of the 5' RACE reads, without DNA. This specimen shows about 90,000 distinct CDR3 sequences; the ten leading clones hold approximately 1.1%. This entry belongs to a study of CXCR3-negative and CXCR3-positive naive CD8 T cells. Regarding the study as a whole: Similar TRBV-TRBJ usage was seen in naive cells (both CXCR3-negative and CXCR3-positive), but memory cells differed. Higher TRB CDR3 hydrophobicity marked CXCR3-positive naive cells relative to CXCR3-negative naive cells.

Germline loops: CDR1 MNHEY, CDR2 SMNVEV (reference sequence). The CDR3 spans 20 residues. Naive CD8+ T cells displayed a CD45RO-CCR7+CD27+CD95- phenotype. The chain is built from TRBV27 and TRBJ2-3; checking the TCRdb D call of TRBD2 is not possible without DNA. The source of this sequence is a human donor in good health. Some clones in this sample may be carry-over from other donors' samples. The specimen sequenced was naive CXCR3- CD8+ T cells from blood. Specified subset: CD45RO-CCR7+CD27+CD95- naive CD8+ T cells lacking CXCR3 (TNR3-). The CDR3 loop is CASSLGGLMTSGRKGDTQYF.